A selection of T cell receptor beta chains follows, all from one sample in a study of blood T cell repertoires in COVID-19. Method: immunoSEQ multiplex PCR; TCRdb's copy keeps in-frame clones and lacks some. Of 250,000 to 350,000 clones in the sample, about 90% were seen once. The sample comprised PBMCs or T cells enriched from blood (not recorded which). The receptor source for this set is a woman between 18 and 29 years old with acute COVID-19. The CDR3 runs from the conserved cysteine through the conserved F or W. The D gene is left open where the match is weak. The size of a clone is reported for some rows only, either as once, few or many, or as a class for expanded clones.

TRBD2,TRBV18,TRBJ2-2,.,TGTGCCAGCTCGGATGAAGCGGGAGGGCCGAACACCGGGGAGCTGTTTTTT,CASSDEAGGPNTGELFF
.,TRBV28,TRBJ2-1,.,TGTGCCAGCAGTTTGGGGCAGGACATCAATGAGCAGTTCTTC,CASSLGQDINEQFF
.,TRBV28,TRBJ1-5,.,TGTGCCAGCAGTATGACAGGAAGGAATCAGCCCCAGCATTTT,CASSMTGRNQPQHF
TRBD2,TRBV30,TRBJ2-1,.,TGTGCCTGGACCGTCCTCCGGACTAGCGGCGACTGGAGCTCCTACAATGAGCAGTTCTTC,CAWTVLRTSGDWSSYNEQFF
TRBD2,TRBV24-1,TRBJ2-2,once,TGTGCCTCGACGGGGGGGAACACCGGGGAGCTGTTTTTT,CASTGGNTGELFF
.,TRBV5-1,TRBJ1-1,few,TGCGCCAGCAGATACGAACCCGGACTCAATCTAGGGAACACTGAAGCTTTCTTT,CASRYEPGLNLGNTEAFF
.,TRBV7-2,TRBJ1-2,.,TGTGCCAGCAGCTTGGGCAGAGACTATGGCTACACCTTC,CASSLGRDYGYTF
.,TRBV7-8,TRBJ1-1,.,TGTGCCAGCAGCCGAGTAAGTGTGACAGCGATAATGAACACTGAAGCTTTCTTT,CASSRVSVTAIMNTEAFF
TRBD1,TRBV10-3,TRBJ1-2,.,TGTGCCATCAGTGAACTCCCGACAGGGGAAGGCTACACCTTC,CAISELPTGEGYTF
TRBD2,TRBV28,TRBJ2-7,.,TGTGCCAGCAGTTTTACCGGGACTAGCGTGGAGCAGTACTTC,CASSFTGTSVEQYF
.,TRBV11-2,TRBJ2-7,.,TGTGCCAGCAGCTTCTCCTCAGGCAGCTCCTACGAGCAGTACTTC,CASSFSSGSSYEQYF
.,TRBV28,TRBJ1-4,.,TGTGCCAGCAGTCTTACAGGGCCAAATGAAAAACTGTTTTTT,CASSLTGPNEKLFF
.,TRBV28,TRBJ1-2,.,TGTGCCAGCAGTTTATATGGGGGGGCTTCTAACTATGGCTACACCTTC,CASSLYGGASNYGYTF
TRBD2,TRBV28,TRBJ2-3,.,TGTGCCAGCAGTTCGGTTGGCGGGAGGGCCGGCGCAGATACGCAGTATTTT,CASSSVGGRAGADTQYF
.,TRBV19,TRBJ1-5,.,TGTGCCAGTAGTACCCCCGGACCGGGGGATCAGCCCCAGCATTTT,CASSTPGPGDQPQHF
.,TRBV2,TRBJ2-1,.,TGTGCCAGCAGTGAAGGAGGTAGCTACCGCAATGAGCAGTTCTTC,CASSEGGSYRNEQFF
.,TRBV7-2,TRBJ2-5,.,TGTGCCAGCAGCTTAGCAGGTTGGGTAGCGGAAGAGACCCAGTACTTC,CASSLAGWVAEETQYF
.,TRBV10-3,TRBJ1-5,.,TGTGCCATCAGTGAGTCGATGAGTCAGCCCCAGCATTTT,CAISESMSQPQHF
.,TRBV19,TRBJ1-5,.,TGTGCCAGTAGTCCCGAAGGTGGGACATTTGCTCAGCCCCAGCATTTT,CASSPEGGTFAQPQHF
.,TRBV7-9,TRBJ2-5,.,TGTGCCAGCAGCTTACGTTTGGACTTTGAGACCCAGTACTTC,CASSLRLDFETQYF
TRBD2,TRBV3-1/TRBV3-2,TRBJ2-3,.,TGTGCCAGCAGCCAAGTCAGCGGGAGTAGCACAGATACGCAGTATTTT,CASSQVSGSSTDTQYF
TRBD2,TRBV19,TRBJ2-7,.,TGTGCCAGTAGTAAGACTAGCGGCAGCTCCTACGAGCAGTACTTC,CASSKTSGSSYEQYF
.,TRBV28,TRBJ2-7,.,TGTGCCAGCACTTTAGGAGGGGGCCCCGAGCAGTACTTC,CASTLGGGPEQYF
TRBD2,TRBV2,TRBJ2-1,.,TGTGCCAGCAGTGAAGCGCTGGGGGGGAGGGAGCAGTTCTTC,CASSEALGGREQFF
.,TRBV5-1,TRBJ2-6,.,TGCGCCAGCAAGGACAGTTCTCCCTCTGGGGCCAACGTCCTGACTTTC,CASKDSSPSGANVLTF
.,TRBV5-8,TRBJ1-3,.,TGTGCCAGCAGTCGGACAGCCTCTGGAAACACCATATATTTT,CASSRTASGNTIYF
.,TRBV7-7,TRBJ2-1,.,TGTGCTAGCAGCTTAGACAGTAGCGATGAGCAGTTCTTC,CASSLDSSDEQFF
TRBD1,TRBV19,TRBJ1-1,.,TGTGCCAGTAGTATTCTTAGCCAGGGGGGCACTGAAGCTTTCTTT,CASSILSQGGTEAFF
TRBD1,TRBV28,TRBJ2-7,.,TGTGCCAGCAGTTCGCCGGGACAGGCGACCTACGAGCAGTACTTC,CASSSPGQATYEQYF
TRBD1,TRBV4-1,TRBJ1-1,.,TGCGCCAGCAGCCAAGATCTCCGGGACAGCGGATGGGCTTTCTTT,CASSQDLRDSGWAFF
.,TRBV29-1,TRBJ1-1,.,TGCAGCGTGGCGGCTTATGAAGCTTTCTTT,CSVAAYEAFF
.,TRBV2,TRBJ1-1,.,TGTGCCAGCAGTGAGGGCAGTTGGAACACTGAAGCTTTCTTT,CASSEGSWNTEAFF
.,TRBV7-9,TRBJ1-1,.,TGTGCCAGCAGCGGTTCGGGGTTCGAAGCTTTCTTT,CASSGSGFEAFF
TRBD1,TRBV18,TRBJ1-1,once,TGTGCCAGCTCACCGTTCAGGGGGCTCTCTTCTATGAACACTGAAGCTTTCTTT,CASSPFRGLSSMNTEAFF
.,TRBV5-1,TRBJ2-1,few,TGCGCCAGCAGACCCAGCTCCTACAATGAGCAGTTCTTC,CASRPSSYNEQFF
.,TRBV7-9,TRBJ1-2,.,TGTGCCAGCACTCTACAACGGGGGGGAGTTTCCTATGGCTACACCTTC,CASTLQRGGVSYGYTF